One sample yielded the 29 T cell receptor beta chains listed below, sequenced in a study of graft-versus-host responses after intestinal transplantation. TCRdb's copy holds only in-frame clones and misses some; the assay was immunoSEQ multiplex PCR. The sample includes 23,000 or so clones, over 85% of them seen just once. The starting material was PBMCs, obtained 18 days after transplant. The receptor source for this set is a human patient who received an intestinal transplant, so some T cells may come from the graft donor.

The chain couples TRBV6-1 to TRBJ2-6; D remains unclear. The V gene's germline CDR1 is MNHNS and CDR2 SASEGT. The CDR3 is 13 residues long. The germline V and J ends were trimmed by 3 bases and 0 bases, with 0 bases remaining between them. The CDR3 protein is CASSDSGANVLTF. For the CDR3, the DNA is TGTGCCAGCAGTGACTCTGGGGCCAACGTCCTGACTTTC.

The rearrangement joins TRBV5-1 to TRBJ1-2, with D possibly TRBD1 on 5 matching bases. The V and J ends lost 2 bases and 3 bases respectively, with 8 bases between them. The CDR3 totals 13 residues. Germline loops: CDR1 SGHRS, CDR2 YFSETQ. CDR3 bases: TGCGCCAGCAGCTTAGGGACGGACTATGGCTACACCTTC. Protein: CASSLGTDYGYTF.

The chain joins TRBV10-3 to TRBJ1-2; D gene uncertain. The germline V and J ends were trimmed by 10 bases and 6 bases, with 15 bases remaining between them. Germline V gives CDR1 ENHRY, CDR2 SYGVKD. The CDR3 is made up of 12 amino acids. The CDR3 loop reads CATHTDVNGYTF. CDR3 in DNA: TGTGCCACCCACACAGACGTTAATGGCTACACCTTC.

Regarding this clone: Its ends do not fully match the called genes, so a read error is possible. The V and J genes are TRBV29-1 and TRBJ1-1; TRBD1 is a possible D gene (5 bases). CDR3 size: 11 residues. Germline V gene data show CDR1 as SQVTM and CDR2 as ANQGSEA. The CDR3 DNA follows: TGCAGCGTTGAGAAAGGGGCAGGACCTCCTTTT. Translated, it gives CSVEKGAGPPF.

The chain uses TRBV7-8 and TRBJ1-5; 8 nucleotides align to TRBD1. Germline CDR1 SGHVS, CDR2 FQNEAQ. CDR3 length: 16 amino acids. The V and J ends lost 4 bases and 2 bases, in that order; junction bases with no gene match: 7. CDR3 sequence reads: CASSSDRVPGNQPQHF. The CDR3 nucleotides are TGTGCCAGCAGCTCGGACAGGGTACCGGGCAATCAGCCCCAGCATTTT. Supplemented by reference TRBV7-8 and TRBJ1-5, the full variable domain reads GAGVSQSPRYKVAKRGQDVALRCDPISGHVSLFWYQQALGQGPEFLTYFQNEAQLDKSGLPSDRFFAERPEGSVSTLKIQRTQQEDSAVYLCASSSDRVPGNQPQHFGDGTRLSIL.

The chain links TRBV6-5 to TRBJ2-1; D call uncertain. The germline CDR1 and CDR2 sequences are MNHEY and SVGAGI. The CDR3 extends over 13 amino acids. The germline V and J ends were trimmed by 5 bases and 4 bases, with 9 bases remaining between them. CDR3 DNA: TGTGCCAGCAGTGGCCTCAATTACAATGAGCAGTTCTTC. Amino acid sequence: CASSGLNYNEQFF.

The chain links TRBV7-9 to TRBJ2-1; tentatively, D is TRBD2 (5 bases). Trimming took 10 bases from V and 2 from J, leaving 12 bases between them. Germline values: CDR1 SEHNR, CDR2 FQNEAQ (reference sequence). The CDR3 runs 13 residues. CDR3 in DNA: TGTGCCACCATGCGGAGGCCCTACAATGAGCAGTTCTTC. Translated: CATMRRPYNEQFF. The complete variable domain, with remaining parts taken from reference TRBV7-9 and TRBJ2-1, reads DTGVSQNPRHKITKRGQNVTFRCDPISEHNRLYWYRQTLGQGPEFLTYFQNEAQLEKSRLLSDRFSAERPKGSFSTLEIQRTEQGDSAMYLCATMRRPYNEQFFGPGTRLTVL.

The chain recombines TRBV18 with TRBJ2-5, with a weak D call TRBD2 (5 bases). V dropped 1 base and J dropped 7 bases, with 7 bases sitting between them. The CDR3 runs to 12 residues. The germline CDR1 and CDR2 sequences are KGHSH and LQKENI. The DNA for the CDR3 is TGTGCCAGCTCACCACAGGAGGTGACCCAGTACTTC. Translation gives CASSPQEVTQYF.

This chain links TRBV6-5 with TRBJ2-6; 10 bases map to TRBD1. The CDR3 is made up of 14 amino acids. Trimming took 10 bases from V and 2 from J; bases not matched to a gene: 2. CDR1 and CDR2 (germline): MNHEY, SVGAGI. In DNA, the CDR3 is TGTGCCACAGGGACAGGGGCTGGGGCCAACGTCCTGACTTTC. Encoded protein: CATGTGAGANVLTF.

J is TRBJ1-6 and V is TRBV4-1; D unresolved. Germline CDR1 MGHRA, CDR2 YSYEKL. This CDR3 comprises 16 residues. V lost 2 bases and J lost 0, with 8 bases in between. For the CDR3, the DNA is TGCGCCAGCAGCCAATCCGGGTCCTCCTATAATTCACCCCTCCACTTT. Its protein is CASSQSGSSYNSPLHF.

The chain is built from TRBV11-3 and TRBJ1-1, with D possibly being TRBD1 (6 bases). This CDR3 is 14 amino acids long. V lost 6 bases to trimming and J lost 0 bases, with 11 bases between them. Germline V gene sequence: CDR1 SGHNT, CDR2 YENEEA. CDR3 sequence: CASRLGGVNTEAFF. The CDR3 bases are TGTGCCAGCAGACTAGGGGGGGTGAACACTGAAGCTTTCTTT.

The chain links TRBV27 to TRBJ1-3; tentative D call: TRBD1 (5 bases). From germline, CDR1 is MNHEY and CDR2 SMNVEV (reference sequence). This CDR3 spans 12 amino acids. V lost 8 bases to trimming and J lost 4 bases, with 9 bases between them. The CDR3 DNA follows: TGTGCCAGCGGGGGAGCGGGAAACACCATATATTTT. Residues: CASGGAGNTIYF.

The genes are TRBV29-1 and TRBJ2-5, with unresolved D. Germline-derived CDR1 and CDR2 are SQVTM and ANQGSEA. The CDR3 consists of 11 residues. V lost 3 bases and J lost 4, with 6 bases in between. The CDR3 reads CSVDLGETQYF. CDR3 nucleotides: TGCAGCGTTGATCTGGGAGAGACCCAGTACTTC.

The gene calls are TRBV25-1 and TRBJ1-1, with 8 nucleotides matching TRBD1. CDR3 size: 13 residues. V dropped 5 bases and J dropped 8; count of bases not matched to a gene: 7. CDR1 and CDR2 from the germline V gene are MGHDK and SYGVNS. The DNA for the CDR3 is TGTGCCAGCAGTCGAAATAACAGGGGGGAAGCTTTCTTT. Amino acid sequence: CASSRNNRGEAFF.

This chain connects TRBV15 to TRBJ1-2; 11 bases match TRBD1. J was trimmed by 8 bases and V by 0 bases; bases with no gene match: 8. From germline, CDR1 is LNHNV and CDR2 YYDKDF (reference sequence). The CDR3 runs 16 residues. The CDR3 DNA reads as TGTGCCACCAGCAGAGATCTCGGGACAGGGGGAAAGGGCTACACCTTC. It specifies CATSRDLGTGGKGYTF.

The DNA for the CDR3 is TGCAGTGCTTTGGACAGCTACGAGCAGTACTTC. It specifies CSALDSYEQYF. The V and J genes are TRBV20-1 and TRBJ2-7; D may be TRBD1 (6 bases). CDR1 is DFQATT and CDR2 is SNEGSKA in the germline V gene (reference sequence). Between the trimmed V and J ends, which lost 5 bases and 3 bases, there was a span of 8 bases. The CDR3 totals 11 residues.

The chain employs TRBV7-3 and TRBJ2-7, with D perhaps TRBD2 (6 bases). The V gene lost 2 bases and the J gene lost 7 bases, with 15 bases spanning the gap. CDR3 length: 14 amino acids. Germline V gene data show CDR1 as SGHTA and CDR2 as FQGTGA. The CDR3 DNA reads TGTGCCAGCAGCTTAGGCCCCCCGGGAGCGGAGCAGTACTTC. It codes for CASSLGPPGAEQYF.

This chain joins TRBV5-5 and TRBJ2-3; D not resolved. CDR3 length equals 13 residues. V lost 2 bases, J lost 0 bases, and 4 bases lay in between. Per the germline V gene, CDR1 is SGHKS and CDR2 is YYEKEE (reference sequence). The chain's CDR3 is CASSLTSTDTQYF. The DNA for the CDR3 is TGTGCCAGCAGCTTAACTAGCACAGATACGCAGTATTTT.

CDR3: CASSLSTGTGPEAFF. DNA of the CDR3: TGTGCCAGCTCACTTTCAACAGGGACAGGGCCCGAAGCTTTCTTT. The J gene is TRBJ1-1, the V gene TRBV18, with 9 bases lining up with TRBD1. In germline, CDR1 is KGHSH, CDR2 LQKENI. The CDR3 has 15 residues. V lost 4 bases and J lost 8; bases outside the gene matches: 11.

The chain combines TRBV5-1 with TRBJ2-4; TRBD1 matches at 10 bases. Germline V gives CDR1 SGHRS, CDR2 YFSETQ. After removal of 5 bases from V and 0 bases from J, the junction contained 8 bases not matched to a gene. The CDR3 has 17 amino acids. CDR3 nucleotides: TGCGCCAGCAGTTTATCCGGGACAGGGGTAGCCAAAAACATTCAGTACTTC. This codes for CASSLSGTGVAKNIQYF.

This rearrangement joins TRBV4-1 to TRBJ1-2; D not certain. CDR1 and CDR2 from the germline V gene are MGHRA and YSYEKL. This CDR3 has 14 amino acids. The ends were cut back, 1 base at V and 8 bases at J, with 14 bases in the middle. Here the CDR3 reads CASSQAILIGGYTF. CDR3 nucleotide sequence: TGCGCCAGCAGCCAAGCTATCCTCATTGGGGGCTACACCTTC.

The V call is TRBV15, the J call TRBJ1-4; D is ambiguous. Germline V gene lookup returns CDR1 LNHNV and CDR2 YYDKDF (reference sequence). V was pared by 5 bases and J by 7 bases, with 17 bases between. This CDR3 contains 15 residues. CDR3 in amino acids: CATSSTRATSEKLFF. The CDR3 DNA reads as TGTGCCACCAGCTCGACCCGAGCAACCTCTGAAAAACTGTTTTTT.

The CDR3 sequence: CASSPRGRADNEQFF. As DNA, the CDR3 is TGTGCCAGCAGCCCTCGGGGCAGGGCGGACAATGAGCAGTTCTTC. The V call is TRBV9, the J call TRBJ2-1, with D tentatively TRBD1 or TRBD2 (5 bases each). The CDR3 length is 15 residues. The V and J ends lost 4 bases and 5 bases respectively, with 16 bases between them. Germline loops: CDR1 SGDLS, CDR2 YYNGEE.

J is TRBJ1-3 and V is TRBV7-9; D not certain. V was clipped by 6 bases and J by 1 base, with 7 bases between them. This CDR3 spans 13 amino acids. Germline CDR1 and CDR2: SEHNR and FQNEAQ (reference sequence). CDR3 region: CASSSGSGNTIYF. CDR3 DNA sequence: TGTGCCAGCAGTTCGGGTTCTGGAAACACCATATATTTT.

The chain carries TRBV5-5 and TRBJ1-5, with 7 bases identical to TRBD1. Germline assignment: CDR1 SGHKS and CDR2 YYEKEE (reference sequence). The V gene end was trimmed by 3 bases and the J gene end by 7 bases; junction bases not matched to a gene: 10. CDR3 length equals 15 residues. The CDR3 nucleotides are TGTGCCAGCAGCTCCCGTGGGGACAGCAGACAGCCCCAGCATTTT. Protein product: CASSSRGDSRQPQHF. The variable domain in full, with the rest retrieved from reference TRBV5-5 and TRBJ1-5, is DAGVTQSPTHLIKTRGQQVTLRCSPISGHKSVSWYQQVLGQGPQFIFQYYEKEERGRGNFPDRFSARQFPNYSSELNVNALLLGDSALYLCASSSRGDSRQPQHFGDGTRLSIL.

The chain couples TRBV30 to TRBJ1-1; D uncertain. CDR1 GTSNPN and CDR2 SVGIG come from the germline V gene (reference sequence). The CDR3 runs 12 residues. V shed 5 bases and J shed 5 bases, with 12 bases lying between them. For the CDR3, the DNA is TGTGCCTGGGTCAGGATAGGGACTGAAGCTTTCTTT. This sequence encodes CAWVRIGTEAFF.

This clone was seen a single time. The J gene is TRBJ1-5, the V gene TRBV27; the match to TRBD1 covers 12 bases. Looked up from germline, CDR1 is MNHEY and CDR2 is SMNVEV (reference sequence). After removal of 5 bases from V and 7 bases from J, the junction contained 3 bases not matched to a gene. The CDR3 contains 14 residues. The CDR3 sequence: CASSRGTGGQPQHF. CDR3 in DNA: TGTGCCAGCAGTAGAGGGACAGGGGGCCAGCCCCAGCATTTT.

V usage is TRBV19 and J usage is TRBJ2-1; the D is unclear. V lost 0 bases, J lost 1 base, and 4 bases lay in between. Germline V gene data show CDR1 as LNHDA and CDR2 as SQIVND (reference sequence). The CDR3 is 14 residues long. The CDR3 nucleotides read TGTGCCAGTAGTATAGACGAGTCCTACAATGAGCAGTTCTTC. Its protein product is CASSIDESYNEQFF.

The chain carries TRBV2 and TRBJ1-2; D not certain. There are 14 residues in the CDR3. Germline-derived CDR1 and CDR2 are SNHLY and FYNNEI. Trimming pared 8 bases from V and 7 bases from J, leaving 20 bases between. The CDR3 loop is CASADEGRGGGYTF. CDR3 DNA sequence: TGTGCCAGCGCGGACGAAGGACGAGGAGGTGGCTACACCTTC.